Only one count was recorded for the clone carrying this TCR beta chain. The sample comes from a study of blood T cell repertoires in COVID-19. Study-level background: Acute-phase and convalescent COVID-19 samples originated in the United States, Italy and Spain. Sample material is recorded as cDNA or gDNA derived from T cells, B-cell-depleted T cells, or PBMCs.

Per germline, CDR1 SSHAT and CDR2 FNYEAQ (reference sequence). The CDR3 has 17 amino acids. As handled by the study authors: Reference gene primers were amplified, and this amplification served to estimate nucleated cell counts. Assay: immunoSEQ multiplex PCR; the TCRdb copy retains only in-frame clones and omits some. The V and J calls and the clone size are those of that table, but D and trimming were determined from the DNA. The sample shows over 90,000 clones, about 88% of them seen only once. Sample: peripheral blood. The J gene is TRBJ1-3, the V gene TRBV7-7; D uncertain. The sequence derives from a human donor in a cohort sampled during active COVID-19. The CDR3 nucleotides read TGTGCTAGTTGGACTCCCGAGCCACCCCTCTCTGGAAACACCATATATTTT. It codes for CASWTPEPPLSGNTIYF.